This TCR beta chain was captured by sequencing in a study of control samples from healthy donors and cancer patients. Profiling relied on immunoSEQ multiplex PCR, and the TCRdb table lists in-frame clones only, not all of them. The sample comprises about 90,000 clones, approximately 93% of which are singletons, and about 1.5% rests with the top ten. The CDR3 has 11 residues. Trimming pared 3 bases from V and 12 bases from J, leaving 11 bases between. The TCR was taken from a woman in her 30s in good health. The sequenced material came from blood. The chain has TRBV12-3 or TRBV12-4 and TRBJ1-2, with unresolved D. CDR3 in DNA: TGTGCCAGCAGTTTCGGGAACGGCCACACCTTC. Translation: CASSFGNGHTF.